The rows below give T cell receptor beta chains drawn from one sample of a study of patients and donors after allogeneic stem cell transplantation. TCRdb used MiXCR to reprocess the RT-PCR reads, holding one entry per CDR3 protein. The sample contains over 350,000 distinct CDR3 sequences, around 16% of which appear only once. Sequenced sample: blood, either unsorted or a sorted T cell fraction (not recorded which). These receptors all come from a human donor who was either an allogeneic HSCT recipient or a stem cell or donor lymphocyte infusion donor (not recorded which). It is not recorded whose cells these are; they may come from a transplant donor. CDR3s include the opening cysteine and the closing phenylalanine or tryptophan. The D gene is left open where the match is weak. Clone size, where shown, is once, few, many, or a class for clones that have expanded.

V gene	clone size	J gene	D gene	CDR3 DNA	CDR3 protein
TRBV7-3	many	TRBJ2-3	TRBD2	TGTGCCAGCAGCTTAACACTCCAGGGAGGGACGCAGTATTTT	CASSLTLQGGTQYF
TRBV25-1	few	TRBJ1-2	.	TGTGCCAGCAGTCCATTAACAGCCCCTCATTCATCTAACTATGGCTACACCTTC	CASSPLTAPHSSNYGYTF
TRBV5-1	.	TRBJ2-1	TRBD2	TGCGCCAGCAGCATGCGACTAGGGACTAGCTTGGATGAGCAGTTCTTC	CASSMRLGTSLDEQFF
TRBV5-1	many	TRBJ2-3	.	TGCGCCAGCAGCTCTAACCTAGGGTACGGCACAGATACGCAGTATTTT	CASSSNLGYGTDTQYF
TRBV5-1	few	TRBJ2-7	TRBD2	TGCGCCAGCAGCTTCGATAGCGGGGCCTTGGGGGAGCAGTACTTC	CASSFDSGALGEQYF
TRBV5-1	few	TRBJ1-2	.	TGCGCCAGCAGCTTGGCCGGCGGAGGAGATGGCTACACCTTC	CASSLAGGGDGYTF
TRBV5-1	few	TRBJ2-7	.	TGCGCCAGCAGCTTCGGACTGATCGGGTTTGACTCCTACGAGCAGTACTTC	CASSFGLIGFDSYEQYF
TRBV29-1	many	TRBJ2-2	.	TGCAGCGTTGAACCCCAAATCACCGGGGAGCTGTTTTTT	CSVEPQITGELFF
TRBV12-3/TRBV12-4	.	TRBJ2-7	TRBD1	TGTGCCAGCGGATCAGGGGGCCCGGGCGAGCAGTACTTC	CASGSGGPGEQYF
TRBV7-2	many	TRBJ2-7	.	TGTGCCAGCAGCTTAGAGGCGAAATACGAGCAGTACTTC	CASSLEAKYEQYF
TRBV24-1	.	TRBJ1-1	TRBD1	TGTGCCACCAGTGACTGGACAGGCACTGAAGCTTTCTTT	CATSDWTGTEAFF
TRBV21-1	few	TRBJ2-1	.	TGTGCCAGCAGCCCCGGACTAGCGAGTTCTTCTTACAATGAGCAGTTCTTC	CASSPGLASSSYNEQFF
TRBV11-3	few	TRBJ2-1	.	TGTGCCAGCAGCTTAAGACTGAAATCCTACAATGAGCAGTTCTTC	CASSLRLKSYNEQFF
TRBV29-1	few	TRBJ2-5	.	TGCAGCGTTCGCTTGCCCCAAGAGACCCAGTACTTC	CSVRLPQETQYF
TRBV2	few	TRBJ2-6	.	TGTGCCAGCAGTGGGGGAGCAGGTGGGGCCAACGTCCTGACTTTC	CASSGGAGGANVLTF
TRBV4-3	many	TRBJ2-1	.	TGCGCCAGCAGCCAAGATAACCATCTGGTGCAGTTCTTC	CASSQDNHLVQFF
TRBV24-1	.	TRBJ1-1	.	TGTGCCACCAGCGGGGGGGGACATTTGAACACTGAAGCTTTCTTT	CATSGGGHLNTEAFF
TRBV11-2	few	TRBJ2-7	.	TGTGCCAGCAGCTTAAGGACAGTTACCTACGAGCAGTACTTC	CASSLRTVTYEQYF
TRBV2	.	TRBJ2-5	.	TGTGCCAGCAGTGAGGGGACTGGCCAAGAGACCCAGTACTTC	CASSEGTGQETQYF
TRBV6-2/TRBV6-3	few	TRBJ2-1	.	TGTGCCAGCGCACAGGGTACCCCCAATGAGCAGTTCTTC	CASAQGTPNEQFF
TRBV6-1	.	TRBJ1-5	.	TGTGCCAGCAGGGTCTTCCGGGGGCAGGGCCAGCCCCAGCATTTT	CASRVFRGQGQPQHF
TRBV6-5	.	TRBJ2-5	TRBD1	TGTGCCAGCAGTTACTCGAGGGGACAGCAAGAGACCCAGTACTTC	CASSYSRGQQETQYF
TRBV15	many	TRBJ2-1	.	TGTGCCACCAGCAGAGGACAGGGCGGGGGCAATGAGCAGTTCTTC	CATSRGQGGGNEQFF
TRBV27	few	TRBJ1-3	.	TGTGCCAGCGGGAGCAGGGCAGCCGGGGGAAACACCATATATTTT	CASGSRAAGGNTIYF
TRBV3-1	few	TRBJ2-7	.	TGTGCCAGCACCTCTACAACCCAGGGAAGCTCCTACGAGCAGTACTTC	CASTSTTQGSSYEQYF
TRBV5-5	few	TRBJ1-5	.	TGTGCCAGCAGCTTGAGGCAGGAGTTTGGTTCGGGGATTCAGCCCCAGCATTTT	CASSLRQEFGSGIQPQHF
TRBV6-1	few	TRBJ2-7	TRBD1	TGTGCCAGCAGTGAAGGAGGTTTGGGGACAGCGCTCTACGAGCAGTACTTC	CASSEGGLGTALYEQYF
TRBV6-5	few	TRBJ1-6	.	TGTGCCAGCAGGTACTCCTCCCGGAACTATAATTCACCCCTCCACTTT	CASRYSSRNYNSPLHF
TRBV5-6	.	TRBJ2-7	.	TGTGCCAGCACCCACGCGGGCAGGGTCTCGAGAGAGCAGTACTTC	CASTHAGRVSREQYF
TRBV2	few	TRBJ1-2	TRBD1	TGTGCCAGCATGTCTCCTACAGGGGTAAACTATGGCTACACCTTC	CASMSPTGVNYGYTF
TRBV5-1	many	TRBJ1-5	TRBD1	TGCGCCAGCAGCTTGGGACAGGGAGGAAAAGGAAGCAATCAGCCCCAGCATTTT	CASSLGQGGKGSNQPQHF
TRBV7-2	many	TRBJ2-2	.	TGTGCCAGCAGCAGAGTATCGGCAGCGAACACCGGGGAGCTGTTTTTT	CASSRVSAANTGELFF
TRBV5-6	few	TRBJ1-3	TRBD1	TGTGCCAGCAGCCCGACAGGGGTCGAGGGAAACACCATATATTTT	CASSPTGVEGNTIYF
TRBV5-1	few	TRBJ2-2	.	TGCGCCAGCAGCTCCTCCTGGGATAACACCGGGGAGCTGTTTTTT	CASSSSWDNTGELFF
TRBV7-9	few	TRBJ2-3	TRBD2	TGTGCCAGCAGCCCCAGGCTAGCGGGCACAGATACGCAGTATTTT	CASSPRLAGTDTQYF
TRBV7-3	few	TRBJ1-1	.	TGTGCCAGCAGCCGAGGCGCTGCGAACACTGAAGCTTTCTTT	CASSRGAANTEAFF
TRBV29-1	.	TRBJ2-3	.	TGCAGCGTAGCTAGGACGGCCAGGATAGATACGCAGTATTTT	CSVARTARIDTQYF
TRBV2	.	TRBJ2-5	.	TGTGCCAGCAGCGCTGAAATAGCCAACCAGGCGGACTTC	CASSAEIANQADF
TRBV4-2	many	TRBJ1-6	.	TGTGCCAGCAGCCAAGATCTAAGGGATTCACCCCTCCACTTT	CASSQDLRDSPLHF
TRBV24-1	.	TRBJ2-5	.	TGTGCCACCACTGGCCCGTCAGAGACCCAGTACTTC	CATTGPSETQYF
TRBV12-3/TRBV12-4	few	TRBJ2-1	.	TGTGCCAGCAGTTTAGGGGTGGGCCTATCCGATGAGCAGTTCTTC	CASSLGVGLSDEQFF
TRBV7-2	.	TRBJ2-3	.	TGTGCCAGCAGCTTAGTTGGATCTAGGGGGGATACGCAGTATTTT	CASSLVGSRGDTQYF
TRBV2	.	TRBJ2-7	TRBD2	TGTGCCTCCAAGCGGGACCAATCCTACGAGCAGTACTTC	CASKRDQSYEQYF
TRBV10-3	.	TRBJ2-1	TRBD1	TGTGCCATCAGCCGACAGGGGGCTGCCTACAATGAGCAGTTCTTC	CAISRQGAAYNEQFF
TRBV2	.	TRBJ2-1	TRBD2	TGTGCCAGCAAGCGGGGGCTCAATGAGCAGTTCTTC	CASKRGLNEQFF
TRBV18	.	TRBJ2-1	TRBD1	TGTGCCAGCTTACGGGACAGGAGAGACAATGAGCAGTTCTTC	CASLRDRRDNEQFF
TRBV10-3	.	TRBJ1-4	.	TGTGCCATCAGTCAGGAGGGAGGCGAAAAACTGTTTTTT	CAISQEGGEKLFF
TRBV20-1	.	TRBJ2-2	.	TGCAGTGCTAGAATCGCCGGGGAGCTGTTTTTT	CSARIAGELFF
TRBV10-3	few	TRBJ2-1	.	TGTGCCATCAGCCCGATAGTGGCGGAGAGGGGCAATGAGCAGTTCTTC	CAISPIVAERGNEQFF